This paragraph reports one TCR beta chain. This clonotype was recorded many times. Its binding antigen is unknown. Base qualities are missing; no much larger clone stands one base away. This sample is drawn from a study of Graves' ophthalmopathy and Graves' hyperthyroidism (dated by TCRdb to 2016 to 2019). Background for the entire study: Peripheral blood was collected before any treatment was given, at the time of initial diagnosis. The study used TCR beta repertoire signatures to distinguish Graves' ophthalmopathy from Graves' hyperthyroidism and to predict progression to ophthalmopathy. In total, 135 blood samples were TCR-sequenced: some 43 ophthalmopathy, some 72 hyperthyroidism and roughly 17 hyperthyroidism-to-ophthalmopathy patients. To explore V-J signatures that separate ophthalmopathy from hyperthyroidism, a discovery set of approximately 100 patients was enrolled, consisting of about 45 with ophthalmopathy and 55 to 65 with stable hyperthyroidism. For independent validation, a separate cohort was made up of about 18 hyperthyroidism patients plus 17 patients who later progressed from hyperthyroidism to ophthalmopathy. In several hyperthyroidism patients, the T-cell repertoire of thyroid tissue was compared with the T-cell repertoire of blood. After sampling, hyperthyroidism patients received methimazole starting at 30 mg daily, and ophthalmopathy patients received high-dose intravenous methylprednisolone. The 95 to 100 discovery patients were randomly split 7:3 into training and test sets.

Ophthalmopathy patients had moderately to severely active disease, Clinical Activity Score of at least 3, NOSPECS grade of at least 4, and disease duration under 3 months. Anyone with other autoimmune diseases, uncontrolled infections, pregnancy or lactation was excluded from the study. Clinical symptoms, serum thyroxine, TRAb, thyroid ultrasound and orbital computed tomography formed the basis of the diagnosis. Ficoll-Paque density gradient centrifugation was used to isolate PBMCs from 8 to 10 ml of fresh peripheral blood. Total RNA was extracted with Trizol reagent and quality-checked on an Agilent 2100 Bioanalyzer. General conclusions and limits of the study: In cross-validation, the 13-signature model distinguished ophthalmopathy from stable hyperthyroidism with 85% to 90% sensitivity and 81.08% specificity, and in the test set the corresponding values were 80% and 75%. Most expanded thyroid clonotypes with frequency above 0.001 were also detected in blood, suggesting blood repertoires may reflect the thyroid immune response. In validation, the model predicted ophthalmopathy progression with about 70% sensitivity and less than 80% specificity; fewer than 15 predicted patients were CT-confirmed with GO in a median of roughly 6.8 months. Sample size was not predetermined statistically, and investigators were not blinded to group allocation.

TCR beta CDR3 regions were amplified from RNA transcripts for repertoire sequencing. The first round of RT-PCR was done with HTBI primers and the Qiagen OneStep RT-PCR kit, and was followed by a second round of multiplex PCR, then size selection and purification. Sequencing of the libraries was carried out on an Illumina HiSeq2000 in paired-end mode with 100 bp reads. Processing in the source paper ran as follows. SOAPnuke was used to process the reads, throwing out any read that had adapters, had uncalled bases, had a mean Phred below 15, or lacked an exact constant-primer or identifier match. High-quality paired reads were merged with COPE v1.2.5. Unique nucleotide sequences were defined as clonotypes and aligned to IMGT TRB V, D and J references using MiTCR v1.1. Analysis was restricted to V-J combinations with a frequency above 0.0001, which covered about 99% of repertoires. A TCR clonal expansion and chaos score per V-J combination was defined as the ratio of F50 clonal expansion to chaos observed in the TCRdist matrix. Welch's t-statistics and random forest were used to reduce features to about a dozen V-J combinations, which were fed into a naive Bayes classifier. The similarity between thyroid and blood repertoires was quantified using the Morisita-Horn index. TCRdb took the public reads, trimmed them with fastp at Q25, ran MiXCR for clone calling and kept in-frame beta chains. Each record represents a unique CDR3 protein, reported with the most common genes and DNA among its rows. These V and J calls rely on TCRdb rather than the paper's analysis. The sample table shows under 250,000 distinct CDR3 sequences, and 25% to 30% are seen once. The biggest ten clones account for approximately 9.1% of the sample.

V gives up 3 bases and J gives up 3 bases, and the segment between their germline ends measures 11 bases. The CDR3 holds 14 amino acids from the cysteine to the phenylalanine. Just the 42-base CDR3 DNA is kept, in frame starting at base 1. Per the germline V gene, LGHNT is the CDR1 and FRNRAP is the CDR2. The TCR sequence derives from a man aged 45 to 65 with Graves' ophthalmopathy. Donor details come from another sample of the same person, matched by shared clones. Material for sequencing was peripheral blood. The sequence links TRBV12-5 to TRBJ2-5; possibly the D gene is TRBD1, per 6 matching bases. The sequenced DNA: TGTGCTAGTGGTTTATTTGGACAGAAAGAGACCCAGTACTTC. This is translated as CASGLFGQKETQYF.